These T cell receptor beta chains were read from a single sample in a study of shared clonotypes between healthy human individuals. Clones were read by immunoSEQ multiplex PCR, and TCRdb kept only the in-frame ones, dropping some. The profile shows about half a million clones, approximately 78% of them singletons. The specimen sequenced was PBMCs. These receptor sequences come from a woman between 35 and 50 years old in good health. Some clones in this sample may be carry-over from other donors' samples. Each CDR3 is given with its conserved first and last residue. D genes are given only for firm matches. Clone size appears in some rows only: once, few, many, or a class for an expanded clone.

clone_size: -
j_call: TRBJ2-1
v_call: TRBV5-5
d_call: TRBD2
cdr3_nt: TGTGCCAGCAGCTTGAAGGGCGGGAGCTCCTACAATGAGCAGTTCTTC
cdr3_aa: CASSLKGGSSYNEQFF

clone_size: -
j_call: TRBJ2-5
v_call: TRBV7-7
d_call: -
cdr3_nt: TGTGCTAGCAGCTTAGCGCTGAATGGAGAGACCCAGTACTTC
cdr3_aa: CASSLALNGETQYF

clone_size: -
j_call: TRBJ2-7
v_call: TRBV7-2
d_call: TRBD1
cdr3_nt: TGTGCCAGCAGCTTTCGCTCCGGACAGGGGGTCTACGAGCAGTACTTC
cdr3_aa: CASSFRSGQGVYEQYF

clone_size: -
j_call: TRBJ1-3
v_call: TRBV10-3
d_call: -
cdr3_nt: TGTGCCACCAGGGGAGCCGAACCGGGAAACACCATATATTTT
cdr3_aa: CATRGAEPGNTIYF

clone_size: -
j_call: TRBJ2-2
v_call: TRBV20-1
d_call: -
cdr3_nt: TGCAGTGCTAGGAGGGCCGGGGAGCTGTTTTTT
cdr3_aa: CSARRAGELFF

clone_size: -
j_call: TRBJ2-1
v_call: TRBV11-2
d_call: TRBD2
cdr3_nt: TGTGCCAGCAGCGGGGGACTAGCGGGAGGAGGCGAGCAGTTCTTC
cdr3_aa: CASSGGLAGGGEQFF

clone_size: once
j_call: TRBJ1-4
v_call: TRBV4-1
d_call: TRBD1
cdr3_nt: TGCGCCAGCAGCCAAGAAGGACAGGGCCGATCAACTAATGAAAAACTGTTTTTT
cdr3_aa: CASSQEGQGRSTNEKLFF

clone_size: -
j_call: TRBJ2-6
v_call: TRBV5-6
d_call: -
cdr3_nt: TGTGCCAGCAGCTTGGGTACAGCTGGGGCCAACGTCCTGACTTTC
cdr3_aa: CASSLGTAGANVLTF

clone_size: -
j_call: TRBJ2-1
v_call: TRBV28
d_call: TRBD1
cdr3_nt: TGTGCCAGCTCCACGGACACAGGGGATGAGCAGTTCTTC
cdr3_aa: CASSTDTGDEQFF

clone_size: -
j_call: TRBJ2-3
v_call: TRBV5-1
d_call: TRBD2
cdr3_nt: TGCGCCAGCAGCTTGGCTTTAGCGGGTGCGGATACGCAGTATTTT
cdr3_aa: CASSLALAGADTQYF

clone_size: few
j_call: TRBJ2-7
v_call: TRBV5-4
d_call: TRBD1
cdr3_nt: TGTGCCAGCAGCCCCGGGACAGGAACCTACGAGCAGTACTTC
cdr3_aa: CASSPGTGTYEQYF

clone_size: -
j_call: TRBJ1-2
v_call: TRBV18
d_call: TRBD1
cdr3_nt: TGTGCCAGCTCCCAGGGGACAGCTAACTATGGCTACACCTTC
cdr3_aa: CASSQGTANYGYTF

clone_size: -
j_call: TRBJ2-7
v_call: TRBV5-1
d_call: TRBD2
cdr3_nt: TGCGCCAGCAGCTTCCTCGGGACTAGCGGGAGTTACCCCTACGAGCAGTACTTC
cdr3_aa: CASSFLGTSGSYPYEQYF

clone_size: once
j_call: TRBJ2-3
v_call: TRBV7-3
d_call: -
cdr3_nt: TGTGCCAGCAGCTTCAGACAGAGCACAGATACGCAGTATTTT
cdr3_aa: CASSFRQSTDTQYF

clone_size: -
j_call: TRBJ2-1
v_call: TRBV9
d_call: TRBD2
cdr3_nt: TGTGCCAGCAGCGTAGCTACTAGCGGGACGAACAATGAGCAGTTCTTC
cdr3_aa: CASSVATSGTNNEQFF

clone_size: -
j_call: TRBJ2-7
v_call: TRBV6-5
d_call: -
cdr3_nt: TGTGCCAGCAGTCCGCCTTTAGGCGGATCCTACGAGCAGTACTTC
cdr3_aa: CASSPPLGGSYEQYF

clone_size: many
j_call: TRBJ2-1
v_call: TRBV28
d_call: -
cdr3_nt: TGTGCCAGCACCTCGGCAGGGCTTCCTTCCTCCTACAATGAGCAGTTCTTC
cdr3_aa: CASTSAGLPSSYNEQFF

clone_size: -
j_call: TRBJ2-7
v_call: TRBV5-4
d_call: -
cdr3_nt: TGTGCCAGCCACCTCGACTGGGGTGCCTACGAGCAGTACTTC
cdr3_aa: CASHLDWGAYEQYF

clone_size: -
j_call: TRBJ1-2
v_call: TRBV27
d_call: TRBD1
cdr3_nt: TGTGCCAGCAGTCACCGGGACAGGGGTGGCTACACCTTC
cdr3_aa: CASSHRDRGGYTF

clone_size: -
j_call: TRBJ2-7
v_call: TRBV5-8
d_call: -
cdr3_nt: TGTGCCAGCAGCCTCGGGGGCGGGAGCGTTCCGGGAGAGCAGTACTTC
cdr3_aa: CASSLGGGSVPGEQYF

clone_size: -
j_call: TRBJ2-7
v_call: TRBV5-8
d_call: -
cdr3_nt: TGTGCCAGCAGCCCCTCCGGCCGTGGCTTCACCTACGAGCAGTACTTC
cdr3_aa: CASSPSGRGFTYEQYF

clone_size: -
j_call: TRBJ1-1
v_call: TRBV10-3
d_call: TRBD1
cdr3_nt: TGTGCCACCAGAGGGGGACAGGGAGGTTCTGAAGCTTTCTTT
cdr3_aa: CATRGGQGGSEAFF

clone_size: -
j_call: TRBJ1-3
v_call: TRBV28
d_call: -
cdr3_nt: TGTGCCAGCAGGAGGGGTGCTGGAAACACCATATATTTT
cdr3_aa: CASRRGAGNTIYF

clone_size: -
j_call: TRBJ2-1
v_call: TRBV4-2
d_call: -
cdr3_nt: TGTGCCAGCAGCCCCGAGCGGAGGAGCTCCTACAATGAGCAGTTCTTC
cdr3_aa: CASSPERRSSYNEQFF

clone_size: -
j_call: TRBJ2-1
v_call: TRBV5-4
d_call: TRBD1
cdr3_nt: TGTGCCAGCAGCAGGACTCCGGGACAGGGAAGAAACAATGAGCAGTTCTTC
cdr3_aa: CASSRTPGQGRNNEQFF

clone_size: -
j_call: TRBJ2-5
v_call: TRBV11-2
d_call: -
cdr3_nt: TGTGCCAGCAGCTTCGGACAAAGGGAGACCCAGTACTTC
cdr3_aa: CASSFGQRETQYF

clone_size: -
j_call: TRBJ2-7
v_call: TRBV7-8
d_call: TRBD2
cdr3_nt: TGTGCCAGCAGCTTAGTCAAGGGACTAGCGTACACCTACGAGCAGTACTTC
cdr3_aa: CASSLVKGLAYTYEQYF

clone_size: -
j_call: TRBJ1-5
v_call: TRBV5-1
d_call: -
cdr3_nt: TGCGCCAGCAGCTTGGGGACAGAAGGTCAGCCCCAGCATTTT
cdr3_aa: CASSLGTEGQPQHF

clone_size: -
j_call: TRBJ2-7
v_call: TRBV7-9
d_call: TRBD1
cdr3_nt: TGTGCCAGCAGCTTGACAGGGGTGGGGGAGCAGTACTTC
cdr3_aa: CASSLTGVGEQYF

clone_size: -
j_call: TRBJ2-1
v_call: TRBV6-4
d_call: -
cdr3_nt: TGTCCCCTCTACAATGAGCAGTTCTTC
cdr3_aa: CPLYNEQFF

clone_size: -
j_call: TRBJ1-1
v_call: TRBV5-1
d_call: -
cdr3_nt: TGCGCCAGCAGCACCCCGGAGGGGCCATATACCTCTGAAGCTTTCTTT
cdr3_aa: CASSTPEGPYTSEAFF

clone_size: -
j_call: TRBJ2-1
v_call: TRBV28
d_call: TRBD2
cdr3_nt: TGTGCCAGCAGCTACCGACTAGCGCCGTACAATGAGCAGTTCTTC
cdr3_aa: CASSYRLAPYNEQFF

clone_size: -
j_call: TRBJ2-3
v_call: TRBV15
d_call: -
cdr3_nt: TGTGCCACCAGCAGCTCTATAACTAGCACAGATACGCAGTATTTT
cdr3_aa: CATSSSITSTDTQYF

clone_size: once
j_call: TRBJ2-3
v_call: TRBV30
d_call: -
cdr3_nt: TGTGCCTGGAGTGTAGTTCGCGCAGATACGCAGTATTTT
cdr3_aa: CAWSVVRADTQYF

clone_size: -
j_call: TRBJ2-2
v_call: TRBV6-5
d_call: -
cdr3_nt: TGTGCCAGCAGTCGGGGGGCAGCGGAGCTGTTTTTT
cdr3_aa: CASSRGAAELFF

clone_size: -
j_call: TRBJ1-4
v_call: TRBV30
d_call: -
cdr3_nt: TGTGCCTGGCGGAGGACGGTTGCAACTAATGAAAAACTGTTTTTT
cdr3_aa: CAWRRTVATNEKLFF

clone_size: -
j_call: TRBJ2-7
v_call: TRBV12-2
d_call: -
cdr3_nt: TGTGCAAGTCGCGACCGGACGGCCGGCGAGCAGTACTTC
cdr3_aa: CASRDRTAGEQYF

clone_size: -
j_call: TRBJ1-4
v_call: TRBV28
d_call: -
cdr3_nt: TGTGCCAGCATAGGGGCGGGCGCTAATGAAAAACTGTTTTTT
cdr3_aa: CASIGAGANEKLFF

clone_size: -
j_call: TRBJ2-2
v_call: TRBV19
d_call: -
cdr3_nt: TGTGCCAGTAGTATAGGGACAGGGTTCGGCATAGCGGGAGAACCTACCAACACCGGGGAGCTGTTTTTT
cdr3_aa: CASSIGTGFGIAGEPTNTGELFF

clone_size: -
j_call: TRBJ2-1
v_call: TRBV10-3
d_call: -
cdr3_nt: TGTGCCATACGATTCACCAATGAGCAGTTCTTC
cdr3_aa: CAIRFTNEQFF

clone_size: once
j_call: TRBJ2-7
v_call: TRBV2
d_call: TRBD2
cdr3_nt: TGTGCCAGCAGTGAAGTCGGGACTAGCGGGAGGTTCCTCACCTCCTACGAGCAGTACTTC
cdr3_aa: CASSEVGTSGRFLTSYEQYF

clone_size: -
j_call: TRBJ2-2
v_call: TRBV7-3
d_call: -
cdr3_nt: TGTGCCAGCAGCTTAACGTTAGGGCGAGAATCCACCGGGGAGCTGTTTTTT
cdr3_aa: CASSLTLGRESTGELFF

clone_size: -
j_call: TRBJ1-2
v_call: TRBV7-2
d_call: -
cdr3_nt: TGTGCCAGCACCTTAGGAAGCGGGGCAGTCCCGCCCTACACCTTC
cdr3_aa: CASTLGSGAVPPYTF

clone_size: -
j_call: TRBJ2-2
v_call: TRBV27
d_call: -
cdr3_nt: TGTGCCAGCAGTAACCCCTCAACCGGGGAGCTGTTTTTT
cdr3_aa: CASSNPSTGELFF